In its sample, the clone carrying this T cell receptor beta chain was seen a few times. No antigen is known for it. The CDR3 totals 17 residues. Deletions cut 5 bases from V and 0 bases from J, with 16 bases between. This sample is part of a study of identical twins. The study's findings and limits: With abundant cord blood beta clonotypes, insertions were fewer; memory repertoires showed no such pattern. For out-of-frame alpha sequences shared by twins, low generation probability was in excess. Zero-insertion analyses might be partly confounded by invariant T cells like MAIT and iNKT.

TCRdb re-analysed the 5' RACE reads in MiXCR, keeping a single row per CDR3 protein. This sample has hundreds of thousands of distinct CDR3 sequences, with around 20% found just once. The same data also went into a second study, on yellow fever vaccine responses in identical twins.

The chain combines TRBV12-3 or TRBV12-4 with TRBJ2-2, with D perhaps matching TRBD1 (5 bases). The sequence was obtained from a woman aged 18-35 years in good health. Material: CD4+ T cells sorted from blood. DNA for the CDR3: TGTGCCAGCAGTGGGCAAGGGGCAACCGCGAACACCGGGGAGCTGTTTTTT. Residues: CASSGQGATANTGELFF.